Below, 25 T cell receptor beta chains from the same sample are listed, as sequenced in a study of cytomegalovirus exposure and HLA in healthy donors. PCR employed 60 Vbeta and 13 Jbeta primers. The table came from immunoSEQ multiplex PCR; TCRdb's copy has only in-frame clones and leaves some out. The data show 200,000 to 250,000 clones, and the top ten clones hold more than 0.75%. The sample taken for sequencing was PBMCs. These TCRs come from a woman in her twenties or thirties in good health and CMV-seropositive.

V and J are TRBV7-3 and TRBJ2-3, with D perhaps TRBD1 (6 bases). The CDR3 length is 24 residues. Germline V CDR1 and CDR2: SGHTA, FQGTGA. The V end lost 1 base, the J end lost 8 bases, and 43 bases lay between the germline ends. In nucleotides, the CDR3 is TGTGCCAGCAGCTTAAACCCCCCCTTCGCGCGTCCAGACAACAGGGATCGGGGTTACGGTACGCAGTATTTT. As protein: CASSLNPPFARPDNRDRGYGTQYF.

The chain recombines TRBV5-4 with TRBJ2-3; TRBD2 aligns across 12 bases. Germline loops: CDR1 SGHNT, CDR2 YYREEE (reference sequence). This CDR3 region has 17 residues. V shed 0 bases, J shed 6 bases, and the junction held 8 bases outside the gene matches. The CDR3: CASSLAKTSGSGDTQYF. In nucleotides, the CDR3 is TGTGCCAGCAGCTTGGCCAAGACTAGCGGGAGCGGGGATACGCAGTATTTT.

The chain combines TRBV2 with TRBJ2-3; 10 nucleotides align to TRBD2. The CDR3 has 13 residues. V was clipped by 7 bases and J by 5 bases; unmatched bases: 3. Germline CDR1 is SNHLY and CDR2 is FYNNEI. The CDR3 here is CASTSGGLDTQYF. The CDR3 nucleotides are TGTGCCAGCACTAGCGGGGGCTTAGATACGCAGTATTTT.

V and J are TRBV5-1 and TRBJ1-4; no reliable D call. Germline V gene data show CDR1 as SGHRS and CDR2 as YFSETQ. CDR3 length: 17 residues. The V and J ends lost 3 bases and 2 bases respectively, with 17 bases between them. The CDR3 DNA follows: TGCGCCAGCAGCTGGGCAGAAGGAGCGGCGACTAATGAAAAACTGTTTTTT. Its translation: CASSWAEGAATNEKLFF.

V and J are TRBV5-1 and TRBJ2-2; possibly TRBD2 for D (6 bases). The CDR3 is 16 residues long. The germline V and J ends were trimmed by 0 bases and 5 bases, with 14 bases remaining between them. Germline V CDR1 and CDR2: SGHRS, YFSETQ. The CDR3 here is CASSLGANGGTGELFF. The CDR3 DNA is TGCGCCAGCAGCTTGGGAGCAAACGGGGGAACCGGGGAGCTGTTTTTT.

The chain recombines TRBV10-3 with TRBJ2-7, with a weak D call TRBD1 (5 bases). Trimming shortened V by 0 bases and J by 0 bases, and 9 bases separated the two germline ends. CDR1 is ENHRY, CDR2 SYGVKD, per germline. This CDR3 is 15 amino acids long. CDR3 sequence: CAISESGAVSYEQYF. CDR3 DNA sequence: TGTGCCATCAGTGAGTCAGGGGCAGTCTCCTACGAGCAGTACTTC.

The CDR3 DNA reads as TGTGCCAGCAGCTTGGCTGGGACTAGCGGGAGGGCCGGGGAGACCCAGTACTTC. Translated, it gives CASSLAGTSGRAGETQYF. The chain joins TRBV5-6 to TRBJ2-5, with 16 bases matching TRBD2. Unmatched junction bases numbered 7, after V lost 0 bases and J lost 5 bases. This CDR3 is built from 18 residues. Germline loops: CDR1 SGHDT, CDR2 YYEEEE.

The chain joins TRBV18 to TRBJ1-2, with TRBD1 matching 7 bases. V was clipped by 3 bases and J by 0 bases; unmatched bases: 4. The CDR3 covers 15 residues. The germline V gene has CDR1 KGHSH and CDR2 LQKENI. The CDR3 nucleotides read TGTGCCAGCTCACCGGGACAGTTAACTAACTATGGCTACACCTTC. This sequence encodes CASSPGQLTNYGYTF.

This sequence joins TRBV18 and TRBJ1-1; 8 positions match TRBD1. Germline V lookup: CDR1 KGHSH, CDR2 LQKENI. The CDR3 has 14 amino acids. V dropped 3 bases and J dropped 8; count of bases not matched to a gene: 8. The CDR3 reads CASSPGTGGLEAFF. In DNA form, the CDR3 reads TGTGCCAGCTCACCCGGGACAGGAGGATTGGAAGCTTTCTTT.

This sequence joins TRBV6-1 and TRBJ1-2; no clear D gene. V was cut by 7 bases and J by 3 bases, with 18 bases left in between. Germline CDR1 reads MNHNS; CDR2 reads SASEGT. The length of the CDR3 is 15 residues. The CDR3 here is CASIIGFRADYGYTF. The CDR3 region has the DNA TGTGCCAGCATCATTGGGTTTAGAGCGGACTATGGCTACACCTTC.

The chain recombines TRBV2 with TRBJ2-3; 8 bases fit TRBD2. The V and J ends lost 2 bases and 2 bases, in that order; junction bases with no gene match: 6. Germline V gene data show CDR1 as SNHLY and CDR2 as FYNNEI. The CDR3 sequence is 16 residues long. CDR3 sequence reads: CASSERPREATDTQYF. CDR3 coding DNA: TGTGCCAGCAGTGAACGCCCGCGGGAGGCCACAGATACGCAGTATTTT.

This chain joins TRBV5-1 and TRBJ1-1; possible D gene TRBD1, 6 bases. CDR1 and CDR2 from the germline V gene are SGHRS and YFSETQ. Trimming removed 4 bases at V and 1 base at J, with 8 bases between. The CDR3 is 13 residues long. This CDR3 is CASSVGQNTEAFF. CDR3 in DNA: TGCGCCAGCAGCGTGGGACAGAACACTGAAGCTTTCTTT.

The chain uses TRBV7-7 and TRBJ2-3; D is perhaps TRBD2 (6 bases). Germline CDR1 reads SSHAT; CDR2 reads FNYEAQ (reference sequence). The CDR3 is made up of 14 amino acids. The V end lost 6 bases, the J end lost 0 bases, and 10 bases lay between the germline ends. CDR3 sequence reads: CASSSGTSTDTQYF. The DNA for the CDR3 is TGTGCCAGCAGTTCCGGGACTAGCACAGATACGCAGTATTTT.

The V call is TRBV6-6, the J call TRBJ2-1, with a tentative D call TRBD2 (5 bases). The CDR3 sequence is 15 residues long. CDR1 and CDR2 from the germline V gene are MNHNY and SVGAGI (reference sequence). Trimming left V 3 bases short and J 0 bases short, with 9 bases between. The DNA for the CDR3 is TGTGCCAGCAGTTATAGCGTTAGCTCCTACAATGAGCAGTTCTTC. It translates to CASSYSVSSYNEQFF.

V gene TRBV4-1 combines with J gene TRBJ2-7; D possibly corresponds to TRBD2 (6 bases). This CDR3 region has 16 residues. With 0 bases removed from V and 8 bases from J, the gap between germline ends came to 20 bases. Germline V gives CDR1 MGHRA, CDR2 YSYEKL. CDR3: CASSQDSTRLARKQYF. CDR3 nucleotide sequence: TGCGCCAGCAGCCAAGATTCCACGCGGCTAGCGAGGAAGCAGTACTTC.

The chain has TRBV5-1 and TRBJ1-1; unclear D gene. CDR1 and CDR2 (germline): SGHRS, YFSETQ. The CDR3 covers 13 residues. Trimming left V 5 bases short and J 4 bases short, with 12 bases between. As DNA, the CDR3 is TGCGCCAGCAGGAATACACAGAGCACTGAAGCTTTCTTT. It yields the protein CASRNTQSTEAFF. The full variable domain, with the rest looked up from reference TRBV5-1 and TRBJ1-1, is KAGVTQTPRYLIKTRGQQVTLSCSPISGHRSVSWYQQTPGQGLQFLFEYFSETQRNKGNFPGRFSGRQFSNSRSEMNVSTLELGDSALYLCASRNTQSTEAFFGQGTRLTVV.

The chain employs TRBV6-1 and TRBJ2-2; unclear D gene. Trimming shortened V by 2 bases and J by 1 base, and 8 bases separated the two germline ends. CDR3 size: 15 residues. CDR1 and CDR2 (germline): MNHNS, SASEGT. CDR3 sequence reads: CASSERQVNTGELFF. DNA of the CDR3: TGTGCCAGCAGTGAACGGCAGGTGAACACCGGGGAGCTGTTTTTT.

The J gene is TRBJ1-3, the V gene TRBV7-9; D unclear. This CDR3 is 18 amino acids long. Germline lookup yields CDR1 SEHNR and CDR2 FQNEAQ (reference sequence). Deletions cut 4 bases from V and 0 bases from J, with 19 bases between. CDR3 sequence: CASSSYLIAGSSGNTIYF. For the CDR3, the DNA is TGTGCCAGCAGCTCGTACCTCATCGCGGGCAGCTCTGGAAACACCATATATTTT. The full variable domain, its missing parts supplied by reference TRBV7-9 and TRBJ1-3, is DTGVSQNPRHKITKRGQNVTFRCDPISEHNRLYWYRQTLGQGPEFLTYFQNEAQLEKSRLLSDRFSAERPKGSFSTLEIQRTEQGDSAMYLCASSSYLIAGSSGNTIYFGEGSWLTVV.

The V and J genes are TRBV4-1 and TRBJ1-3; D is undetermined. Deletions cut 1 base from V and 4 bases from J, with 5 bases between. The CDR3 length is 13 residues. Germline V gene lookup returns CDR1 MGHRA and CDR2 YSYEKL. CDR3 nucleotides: TGCGCCAGCAGCCAAGCCGAGGGAAACACCATATATTTT. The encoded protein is CASSQAEGNTIYF.

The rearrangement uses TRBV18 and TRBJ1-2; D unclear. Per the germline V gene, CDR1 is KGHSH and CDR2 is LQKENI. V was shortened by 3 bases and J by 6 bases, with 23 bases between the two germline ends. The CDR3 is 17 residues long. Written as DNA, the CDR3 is TGTGCCAGCTCACCCCGTTCCGGGAACAACAACGCTAATGGCTACACCTTC. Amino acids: CASSPRSGNNNANGYTF.

CDR3: CASSLSGQQTYEQYF. In nucleotides, the CDR3 is TGTGCCAGCAGTTTGTCGGGACAGCAGACCTACGAGCAGTACTTC. This chain uses TRBV27 with TRBJ2-7; 7 nucleotides line up with TRBD1. The CDR3 extends over 15 amino acids. The V gene's germline CDR1 is MNHEY and CDR2 SMNVEV (reference sequence). V lost 3 bases, J lost 2 bases, and 7 bases stayed unmatched.

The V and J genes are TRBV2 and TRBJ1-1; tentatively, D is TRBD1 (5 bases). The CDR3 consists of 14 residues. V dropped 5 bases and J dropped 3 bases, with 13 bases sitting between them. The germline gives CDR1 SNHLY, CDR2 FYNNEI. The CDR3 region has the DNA TGTGCCAGCAGTCAGGGAGGGGCCCACACTGAAGCTTTCTTT. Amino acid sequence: CASSQGGAHTEAFF.

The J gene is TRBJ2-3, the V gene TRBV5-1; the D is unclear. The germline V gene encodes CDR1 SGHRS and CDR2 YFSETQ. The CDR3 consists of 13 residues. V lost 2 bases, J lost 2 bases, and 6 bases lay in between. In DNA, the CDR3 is TGCGCCAGCAGCTTAATAGCCACAGATACGCAGTATTTT. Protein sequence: CASSLIATDTQYF.

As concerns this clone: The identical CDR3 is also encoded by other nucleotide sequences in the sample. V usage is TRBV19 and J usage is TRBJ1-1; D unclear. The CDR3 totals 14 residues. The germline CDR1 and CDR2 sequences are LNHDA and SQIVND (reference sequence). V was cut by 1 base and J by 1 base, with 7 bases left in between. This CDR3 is CASSIGARNTEAFF. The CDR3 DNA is TGTGCCAGTAGTATAGGGGCCCGGAACACTGAAGCTTTCTTT.

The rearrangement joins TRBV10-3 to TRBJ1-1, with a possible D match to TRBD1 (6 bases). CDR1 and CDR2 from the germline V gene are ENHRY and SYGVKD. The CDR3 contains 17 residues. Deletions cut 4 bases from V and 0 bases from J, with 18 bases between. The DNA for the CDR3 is TGTGCCATCAGTGGATACAGGGAAACCGTCATGAACACTGAAGCTTTCTTT. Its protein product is CAISGYRETVMNTEAFF.